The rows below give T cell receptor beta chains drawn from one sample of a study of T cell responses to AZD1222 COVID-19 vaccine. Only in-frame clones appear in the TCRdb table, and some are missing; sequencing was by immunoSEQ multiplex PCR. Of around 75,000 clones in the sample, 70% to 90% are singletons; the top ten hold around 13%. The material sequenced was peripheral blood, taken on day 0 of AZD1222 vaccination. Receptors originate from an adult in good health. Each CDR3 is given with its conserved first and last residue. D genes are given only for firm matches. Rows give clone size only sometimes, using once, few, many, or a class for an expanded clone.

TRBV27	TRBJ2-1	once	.	TGTGCCAGCAGCCCGAACCGGGACTGGGTACATGAGCAGTTCTTC	CASSPNRDWVHEQFF
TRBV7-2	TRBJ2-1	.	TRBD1	TGTGCCAGCAGCTCGAGGACAGGGTTGGGCAATGAGCAGTTCTTC	CASSSRTGLGNEQFF
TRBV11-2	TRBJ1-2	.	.	TGTGCCAGCAGCGGAGAGATGGGGGGTCGCTATGGCTACACCTTC	CASSGEMGGRYGYTF
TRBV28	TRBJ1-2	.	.	TGTGCCAGCAGGCCCCAGTCGGACTATGGCTACACCTTC	CASRPQSDYGYTF
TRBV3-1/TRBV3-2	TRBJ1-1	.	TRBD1	TGTGCCAGCAGCCAAACGGACAGGGGTGAAACTGAAGCTTTCTTT	CASSQTDRGETEAFF
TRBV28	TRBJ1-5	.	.	TGTGCCAGCAGTTTAGAGGGTCAGCCCCAGCATTTT	CASSLEGQPQHF
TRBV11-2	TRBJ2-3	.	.	TGTGCCAGCAGCTTACGAGCTGGGGCGGGGGCCGCAGATACGCAGTATTTT	CASSLRAGAGAADTQYF
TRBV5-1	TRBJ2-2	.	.	TGCGCCAGCAGCTGGAGGGACAGCCCTTTCGCCGGGGAGCTGTTTTTT	CASSWRDSPFAGELFF
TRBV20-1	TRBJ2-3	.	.	TGCAGTGCTAGTAACCCTCACGGTGGAGATACGCAGTATTTT	CSASNPHGGDTQYF
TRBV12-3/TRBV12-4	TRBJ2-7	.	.	TGTGCCAGCACCTCCTTGGGATTTTACGAGCAGTACTTC	CASTSLGFYEQYF
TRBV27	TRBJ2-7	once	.	TGTGCCAGCAGTTTAATGGGGGCCTCCTACGAGCAGTACTTC	CASSLMGASYEQYF
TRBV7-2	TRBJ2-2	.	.	TGTGCCAGCAGCCCCATGACCAGAAACGGGGAGCTGTTTTTT	CASSPMTRNGELFF
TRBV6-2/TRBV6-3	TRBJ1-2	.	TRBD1	TGTGCCAGCAGTTACCCTGGACAGGGGGCCTTAGGCTACACCTTC	CASSYPGQGALGYTF
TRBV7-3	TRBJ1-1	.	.	TGTGCCAGCAGCTTAGGGTTTTCGGAGACTGAAGCTTTCTTT	CASSLGFSETEAFF
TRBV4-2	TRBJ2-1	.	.	TGTGCCAGCAGCCAAGACCCCCTGGCGGCGGGCTCCTACAATGAGCAGTTCTTC	CASSQDPLAAGSYNEQFF
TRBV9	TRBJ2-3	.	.	TGTGCCAGCAGCGTAGGGCTTAGTTGGGGGGCTGGCACAGATACGCAGTATTTT	CASSVGLSWGAGTDTQYF
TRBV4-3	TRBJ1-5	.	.	TGCGCCAGCAGCCAGAAAAAAGGGCATGATCAGCCCCAGCATTTT	CASSQKKGHDQPQHF
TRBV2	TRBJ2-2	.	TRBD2	TGTGCCAGCATGGCGGGGGCGAACACCGGGGAGCTGTTTTTT	CASMAGANTGELFF
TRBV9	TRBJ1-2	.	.	TGTGCCAGCAGCGTTGCGGACAGTAACTATGGCTACACCTTC	CASSVADSNYGYTF
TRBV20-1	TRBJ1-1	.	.	TGCAGTGCTAGTTTTATCAGGGCTGAAGCTTTCTTT	CSASFIRAEAFF
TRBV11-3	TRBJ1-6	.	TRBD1	TGTGCCAGCAGCCTGACAGGGGGCAATTCACCCCTCCACTTT	CASSLTGGNSPLHF
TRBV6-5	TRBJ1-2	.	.	TGTGCCAGCACCGGACGGTCAAACTATGGCTACACCTTC	CASTGRSNYGYTF
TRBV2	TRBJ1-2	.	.	TGTGCCAGCAGCGCGGCGGGTGGCTATGGCTACACCTTC	CASSAAGGYGYTF
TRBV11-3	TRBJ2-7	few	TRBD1	TGTGCCAGCAGCCGGACAGGAACCCTCTACGAGCAGTACTTC	CASSRTGTLYEQYF
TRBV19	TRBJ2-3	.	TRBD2	TGTGCCAGTAGTAGGACTAGCGGGGGAAGCACAGATACGCAGTATTTT	CASSRTSGGSTDTQYF
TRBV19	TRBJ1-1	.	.	TGTGCCAGTGCACAGGTCTATGGGACTGAAGCTTTCTTT	CASAQVYGTEAFF
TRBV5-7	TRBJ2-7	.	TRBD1	TGTGCCAGCAGCTTGGGAGACAGGGGGATTTACGAGCAGTACTTC	CASSLGDRGIYEQYF
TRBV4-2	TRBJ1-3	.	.	TGTGCCAGCAGCCAAGCGATGGGGGGGGCTGGAAACACCATATATTTT	CASSQAMGGAGNTIYF
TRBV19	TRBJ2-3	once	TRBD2	TGTGCCAGTAGTATCTGGCTAGCGGGGGGCACAGATACGCAGTATTTT	CASSIWLAGGTDTQYF
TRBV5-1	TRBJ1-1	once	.	TGCGCCAGCCGGCCCGTACCGAACACTGAAGCTTTCTTT	CASRPVPNTEAFF
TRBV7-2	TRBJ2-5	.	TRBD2	TGTGCCAGCAGCCCCGCTCCTTCGAGCGGGGGACCGGAGTACTTC	CASSPAPSSGGPEYF
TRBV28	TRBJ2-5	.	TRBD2	TGTGCCAGCAGGACCCTTCTAGCGGGGAGAGAGACCCAGTACTTC	CASRTLLAGRETQYF
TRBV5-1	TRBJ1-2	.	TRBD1	TGCGCCAGCAGCTTGGTGGCAGGGGGGAACTATGGCTACACCTTC	CASSLVAGGNYGYTF